This T cell receptor (beta chain) was captured by sequencing in a study of shared clonotypes between healthy human individuals. Points on this clone: What it binds is unknown.

Profiling relied on immunoSEQ multiplex PCR, and the TCRdb table lists in-frame clones only, not all of them. The top ten hold approximately 0.4% of the sample, which has about 2.3 million clones, 85% to 95% seen once. This CDR3 region has 13 residues. Germline CDR1 ENHRY, CDR2 SYGVKD. The V gene lost 0 bases and the J gene lost 13 bases, with 12 bases spanning the gap. Findings and caveats of the study: Sequencing of the sorted subsets was shown by rarefaction to be incomplete despite large depth.

The TCR originated in a man in his late teens or twenties in good health. Some clones in this sample may be carry-over from other donors' samples. The sequencing sample was made of naive CD4+ T cells from PBMCs. Subset reported: CD45RA+ positively selected. The chain links TRBV10-3 to TRBJ1-4; D gene unclear. CDR3 nucleotides: TGTGCCATCAGTGAGTCGATGGGCACCACACTGTTTTTT. This translates into CAISESMGTTLFF.